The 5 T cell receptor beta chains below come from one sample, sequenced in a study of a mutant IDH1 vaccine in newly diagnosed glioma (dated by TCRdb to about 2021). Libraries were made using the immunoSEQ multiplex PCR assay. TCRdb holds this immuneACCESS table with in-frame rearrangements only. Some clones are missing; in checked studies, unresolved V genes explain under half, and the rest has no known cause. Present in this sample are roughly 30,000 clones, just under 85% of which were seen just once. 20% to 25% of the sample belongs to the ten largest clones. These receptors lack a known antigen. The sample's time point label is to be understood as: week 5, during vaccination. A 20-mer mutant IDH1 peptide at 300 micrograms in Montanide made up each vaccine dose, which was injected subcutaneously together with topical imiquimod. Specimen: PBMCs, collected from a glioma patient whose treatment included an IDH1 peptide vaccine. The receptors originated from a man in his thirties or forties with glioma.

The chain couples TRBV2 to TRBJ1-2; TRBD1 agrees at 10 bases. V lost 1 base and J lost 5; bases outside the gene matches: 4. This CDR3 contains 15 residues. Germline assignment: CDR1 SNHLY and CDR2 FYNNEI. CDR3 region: CASSEEDRGLYGYTF. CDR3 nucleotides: TGTGCCAGCAGTGAAGAAGACAGGGGGCTTTATGGCTACACCTTC.

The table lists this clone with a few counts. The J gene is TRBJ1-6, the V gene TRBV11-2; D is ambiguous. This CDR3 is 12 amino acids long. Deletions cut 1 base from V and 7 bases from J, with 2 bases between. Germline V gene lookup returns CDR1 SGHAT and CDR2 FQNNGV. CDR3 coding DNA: TGTGCCAGCAGCTTAGGGAATTCACCCCTCCACTTT. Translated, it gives CASSLGNSPLHF.

The CDR3 DNA is TGTGCCAGCAGTGGGATATCAACTAATGAAAAACTGTTTTTT. It specifies CASSGISTNEKLFF. This chain connects TRBV2 to TRBJ1-4; unclear D gene. Trimming took off 4 bases at V and 0 bases at J, with 6 bases between the two ends. From germline, CDR1 is SNHLY and CDR2 FYNNEI. The CDR3 is 14 residues long.

CDR3 DNA sequence: TGTGCCAGCAGCGACTCGTGGCAGGGAGGTGAAAAACTGTTTTTT. Translated, it gives CASSDSWQGGEKLFF. V is TRBV6-1 and J is TRBJ1-4, with D tentatively TRBD1 (5 bases). Germline V gives CDR1 MNHNS, CDR2 SASEGT. The ends were cut back, 6 bases at V and 7 bases at J, with 18 bases in the middle. This CDR3 is built from 15 residues.

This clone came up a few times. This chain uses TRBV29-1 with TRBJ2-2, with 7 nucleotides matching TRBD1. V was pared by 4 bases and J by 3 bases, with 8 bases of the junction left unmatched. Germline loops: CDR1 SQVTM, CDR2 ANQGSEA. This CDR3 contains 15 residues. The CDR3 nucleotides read TGCAGCGTTGGCTCCGGGACAGCTTACACCGGGGAGCTGTTTTTT. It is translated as CSVGSGTAYTGELFF.